This T cell receptor beta chain was recovered during a study of blood T cell repertoires in COVID-19. Study information: Researchers got acute and convalescent COVID-19 samples from the United States, Italy and Spain.

CDR1 is LGHDT and CDR2 is YNNKEL in the germline V gene (reference sequence). This CDR3 region has 19 residues. The V gene end was trimmed by 4 bases and the J gene end by 3 bases; junction bases not matched to a gene: 10. Measured with immunoSEQ multiplex PCR; TCRdb has only the in-frame clones, and not every one. Among 180,000 or so clones listed, roughly 82% were seen once. Participants were aged roughly 18 to 89 years, lived in over 20 US areas, and enrolled virtually. In assigning cohorts, the study relied on participant-reported clinical history. The source material was PBMCs or T cells enriched from blood (not recorded which). This rearrangement joins TRBV3-1 (or the pseudogene TRBV3-2) to TRBJ2-6; 12 bases agree with TRBD1. This receptor was identified in a man aged 45 to 65 who had recovered from COVID-19. The CDR3 is CASSPRPGQGAIGANVLTF. The CDR3 coding sequence is TGTGCCAGCAGCCCCCGTCCGGGACAGGGGGCGATTGGGGCCAACGTCCTGACTTTC.